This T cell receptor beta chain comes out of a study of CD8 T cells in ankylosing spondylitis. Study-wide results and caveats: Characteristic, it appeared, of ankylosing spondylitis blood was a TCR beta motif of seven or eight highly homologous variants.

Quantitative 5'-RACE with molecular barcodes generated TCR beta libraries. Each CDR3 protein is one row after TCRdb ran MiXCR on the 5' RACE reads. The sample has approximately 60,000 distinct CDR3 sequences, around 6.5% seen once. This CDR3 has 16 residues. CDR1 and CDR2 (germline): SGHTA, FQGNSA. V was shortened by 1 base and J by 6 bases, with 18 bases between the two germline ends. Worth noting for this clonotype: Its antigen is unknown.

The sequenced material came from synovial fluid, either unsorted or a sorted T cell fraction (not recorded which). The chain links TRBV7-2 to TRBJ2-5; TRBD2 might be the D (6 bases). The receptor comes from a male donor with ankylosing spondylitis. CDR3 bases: TGTGCCAGCAGCTTAGGGGCTAGCGCGGGCCAGAAGACCCAGTACTTC. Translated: CASSLGASAGQKTQYF.